Described below is a single T cell receptor (beta chain) sequence and its context. No antigen is known for it. The germline CDR1 and CDR2 sequences are SGHTA and FQGNSA. The CDR3 consists of 15 residues. Reanalyzing the 5' RACE reads, TCRdb keeps one entry per CDR3 protein, without DNA. This sample's table has some 150,000 distinct CDR3 sequences. This entry belongs to a study of monozygotic twins with inflammatory bowel disease. General study results and limits: With others, IBD patients shared fewer clonotypes than healthy twins did, especially with disease activity. Evidence failed to back one strong IBD-linked signal or clonotype.

This TCR was recovered from a human donor with ulcerative colitis or Crohn's disease, or a healthy co-twin of an affected twin (not recorded which). The specimen was blood. The rearrangement joins TRBV7-2 to TRBJ2-1. CDR3 region: CASSFSLDAHNEQFF.